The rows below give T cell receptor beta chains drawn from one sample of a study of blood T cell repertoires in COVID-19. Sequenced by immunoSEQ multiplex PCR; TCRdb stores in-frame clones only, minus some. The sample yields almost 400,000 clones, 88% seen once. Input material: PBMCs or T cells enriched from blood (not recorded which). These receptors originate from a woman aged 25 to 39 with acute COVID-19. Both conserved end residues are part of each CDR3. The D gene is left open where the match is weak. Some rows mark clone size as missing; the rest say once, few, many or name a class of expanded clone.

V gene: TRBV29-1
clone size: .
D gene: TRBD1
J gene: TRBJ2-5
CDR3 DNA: TGCAGCACGAGACAGGGGGAGACCCAGTACTTC
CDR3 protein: CSTRQGETQYF

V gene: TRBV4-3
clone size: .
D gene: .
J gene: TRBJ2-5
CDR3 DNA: TGCGCCAGCAGCCAAGAAACCACAGGACAAGAGACCCAGTACTTC
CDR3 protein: CASSQETTGQETQYF

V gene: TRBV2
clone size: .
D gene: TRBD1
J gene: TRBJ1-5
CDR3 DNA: TGTGCCACCCACCCGGGACAGGGAGGGAATCAGCCCCAGCATTTT
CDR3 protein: CATHPGQGGNQPQHF

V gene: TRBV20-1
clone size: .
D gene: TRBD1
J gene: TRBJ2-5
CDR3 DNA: TGCAGTGCTAGTCAGTACGGGACAGGGGGAGAGACCCAGTACTTC
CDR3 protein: CSASQYGTGGETQYF

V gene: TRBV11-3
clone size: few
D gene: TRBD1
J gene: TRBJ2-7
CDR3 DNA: TGTGCCAGCAGCCTCAGGTCGGGACAGGCATACGAGCAGTACTTC
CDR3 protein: CASSLRSGQAYEQYF

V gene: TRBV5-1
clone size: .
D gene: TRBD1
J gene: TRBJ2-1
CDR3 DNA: TGCGCCAGCAGCTGGACCCCTTACAGGGGGATCGTACACAATGAGCAGTTCTTC
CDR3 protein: CASSWTPYRGIVHNEQFF

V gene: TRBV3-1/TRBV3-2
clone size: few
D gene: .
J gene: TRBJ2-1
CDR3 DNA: TGTGCCAGCAGCCAAGGCGACAACTCCTACAATGAGCAGTTCTTC
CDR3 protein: CASSQGDNSYNEQFF

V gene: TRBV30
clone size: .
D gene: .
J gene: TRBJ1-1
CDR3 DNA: TGTGCCTGGAGAACGGGGGGTGGCACTGAAGCTTTCTTT
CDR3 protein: CAWRTGGGTEAFF

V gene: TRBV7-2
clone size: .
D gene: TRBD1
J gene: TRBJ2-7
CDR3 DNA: TGTGCCAGCAGCTCTCCGGGACAGTTCTACGAGCAGTACTTC
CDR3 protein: CASSSPGQFYEQYF

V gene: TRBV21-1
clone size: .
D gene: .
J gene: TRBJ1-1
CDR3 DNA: TGTGCCAGCAGCAAAGCGGGCATGAACACTGAAGCTTTCTTT
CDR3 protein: CASSKAGMNTEAFF

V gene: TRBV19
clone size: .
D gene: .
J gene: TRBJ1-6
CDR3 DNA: TGTGCCAGTAGTTCCACCGGGACACCTTCTAATTCACCCCTCCACTTT
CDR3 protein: CASSSTGTPSNSPLHF

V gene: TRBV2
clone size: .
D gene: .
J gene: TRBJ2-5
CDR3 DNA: TGTGCCAGCAGTGAATCGGCTAGCCAAGAGACCCAGTACTTC
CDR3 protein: CASSESASQETQYF

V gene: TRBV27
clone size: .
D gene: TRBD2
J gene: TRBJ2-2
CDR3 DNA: TGTGCCAGCAGCCCCCGGGGGGGCACCGGGGAGCTGTTTTTT
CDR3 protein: CASSPRGGTGELFF

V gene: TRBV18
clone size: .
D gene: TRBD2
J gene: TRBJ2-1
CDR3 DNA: TGTGCCAGCTCACCACCGGGCGGGGGGGGAAATGAGCAGTTCTTC
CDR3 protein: CASSPPGGGGNEQFF

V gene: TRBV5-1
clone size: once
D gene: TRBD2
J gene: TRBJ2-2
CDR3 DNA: TGCGCCAGCAGCTTGGCGGCGGGAGTGTACGCCGGGGAGCTGTTTTTT
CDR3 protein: CASSLAAGVYAGELFF

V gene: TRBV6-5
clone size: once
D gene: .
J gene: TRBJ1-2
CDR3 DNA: TGTGCCAGCATCCCCACCGGGGGGTACTATGGCTACACCTTC
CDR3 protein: CASIPTGGYYGYTF

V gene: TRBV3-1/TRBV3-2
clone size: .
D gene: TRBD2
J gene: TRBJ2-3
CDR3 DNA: TGTGCCAGCAGCCAACATAGCGGGGGGGCCGATACGCAGTATTTT
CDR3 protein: CASSQHSGGADTQYF

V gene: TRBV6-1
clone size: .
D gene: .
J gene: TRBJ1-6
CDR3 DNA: TGTGCCAGCAGTGAATATGGAGGGGAGTTTGTTCGCGGCTATAATTCACCCCTCCACTTT
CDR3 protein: CASSEYGGEFVRGYNSPLHF

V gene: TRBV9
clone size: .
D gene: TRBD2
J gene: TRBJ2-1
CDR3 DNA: TGTGCCAGCAGCGTAGCTTTCGGCGGGGGGGCCTCCTACAATGAGCAGTTCTTC
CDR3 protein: CASSVAFGGGASYNEQFF

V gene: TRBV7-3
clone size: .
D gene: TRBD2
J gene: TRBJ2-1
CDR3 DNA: TGTGCCAGCAGCGAAGCCTCTGGACTAGCCAACAATGAGCAGTTCTTC
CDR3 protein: CASSEASGLANNEQFF

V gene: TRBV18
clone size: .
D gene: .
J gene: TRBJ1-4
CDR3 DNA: TGTGCCAGCTCACCTATCCAGGAGGGGGAAAAACTGTTTTTT
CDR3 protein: CASSPIQEGEKLFF

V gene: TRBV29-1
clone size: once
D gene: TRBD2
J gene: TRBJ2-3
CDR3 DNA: TGCAGCGGAAAGCCGGGACTAGCGGCAGATACGCAGTATTTT
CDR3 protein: CSGKPGLAADTQYF

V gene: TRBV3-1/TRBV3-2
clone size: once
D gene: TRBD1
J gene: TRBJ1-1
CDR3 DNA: TGTGCCACAGAGGCCGGGACAGGGAGTGAAGCTTTCTTT
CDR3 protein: CATEAGTGSEAFF

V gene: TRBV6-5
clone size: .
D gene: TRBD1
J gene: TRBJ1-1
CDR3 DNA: TGTGCCAGCAGTTACCTACGGGCAGGGGGTGGCACTGAAGCTTTCTTT
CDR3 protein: CASSYLRAGGGTEAFF

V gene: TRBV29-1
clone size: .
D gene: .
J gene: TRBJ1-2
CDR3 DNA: TGCAGCGTTGAAGGAGGAGGGAGGCAGGAGGGCTACACCTTC
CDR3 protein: CSVEGGGRQEGYTF

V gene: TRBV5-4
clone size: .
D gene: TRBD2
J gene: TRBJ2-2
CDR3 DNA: TGTGCCAGCAGCTTAGCGGGGTCGAACACCGGGGAGCTGTTTTTT
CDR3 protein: CASSLAGSNTGELFF

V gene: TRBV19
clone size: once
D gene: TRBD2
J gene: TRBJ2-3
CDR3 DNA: TGTGCCAGTAGACCGGGACTAGCGGTCCACACTAGCACAGATACGCAGTATTTT
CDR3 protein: CASRPGLAVHTSTDTQYF

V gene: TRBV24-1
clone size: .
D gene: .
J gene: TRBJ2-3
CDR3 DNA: TGTGCCACCAGGGGAGGACAGGCCACAGATACGCAGTATTTT
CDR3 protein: CATRGGQATDTQYF